This T cell receptor (beta chain) was documented in a study of blood T cell repertoires in COVID-19. The overall study: In each case, the material was cDNA or gDNA derived from T cells, B-cell-depleted T cells, or PBMCs.

Assay used: immunoSEQ multiplex PCR; TCRdb lists only in-frame clones, some missing. Found here are some 300,000 clones, roughly 90% of them singletons; the top ten hold roughly 2.9%. V lost 2 bases to trimming and J lost 4 bases, with 15 bases between them. The length of the CDR3 is 16 residues. From germline, CDR1 is SGHTA and CDR2 FQGNSA. Sequenced input: PBMCs or T cells enriched from blood (not recorded which). This TCR came from a woman aged 45-60 years who had been exposed to COVID-19. The rearrangement joins TRBV7-2 to TRBJ1-3; the D gene is possibly TRBD1 (6 bases). As DNA, the CDR3 is TGTGCCAGCAGCTTAACGTCAGGGGTTACGGGAAACACCATATATTTT. It translates to CASSLTSGVTGNTIYF.